This T cell receptor beta chain was sequenced during a study of blood T cell repertoires in COVID-19. Cohorts were determined from participant-reported clinical history. Some clones are missing from TCRdb's copy, which holds only in-frame ones; the method was immunoSEQ multiplex PCR. The data show 140,000 or so clones, 70% to 85% seen once. Germline CDR1 reads LNHDA; CDR2 reads SQIVND (reference sequence). This CDR3 is 15 amino acids long. Trimming pared 3 bases from V and 4 bases from J, leaving 13 bases between. The chain is built from TRBV19 and TRBJ1-5, with D tentatively TRBD1 (6 bases). Material for sequencing was PBMCs or T cells enriched from blood (not recorded which). This receptor was taken from a man aged 50 to 59 who had recovered from COVID-19. The CDR3 DNA reads as TGTGCCAGTAGTATGACACGGACAGTTAATCAGCCCCAGCATTTT. Amino acids: CASSMTRTVNQPQHF.